This T cell receptor beta chain is from a study of cytomegalovirus exposure and HLA in healthy donors (dated by TCRdb to the late 2010s). Concerning the study at large: An earlier analysis of more than 550 of the donors reported about 300 Gb of sequence data and around 100 million unique TCR beta sequences obtained from about 170 million T cells. In an earlier analysis of 587 of the donors, high-throughput TCR beta sequencing was used to judge whether each TCR beta V gene segment behaved as functional or pseudogenic. The later analysis used no new phenotypic data to find candidate immune exposures, relying instead on TCR beta sequences and their occurrence across donors. Roughly five DR-DQ haplotypes were handled as single units for association and clustering, since linkage in the cohort was strong. High-throughput TCR immunosequencing, statistical association of individual TCRs with disease status, and machine learning were combined to predict cytomegalovirus infection status. Donor age, sex, ethnicity and CMV serostatus were collected together with the repertoire data. Using immunosequencing, the study profiled T cell repertoires from fewer than 850 subjects and related those repertoires to cytomegalovirus serostatus. HLA typing included class I and class II loci at four-digit resolution. A separate validation cohort of 100 to 150 different subjects was used in addition to the roughly 720-subject first cohort. A later genetic analysis used genome-wide SNP genotypes for about 60% of the 666 donors, treating that subset as a discovery cohort. Across approximately 420 genotyped donors of the cohort, an average of about 240,000 unique TCR beta nucleotide sequences per donor were sequenced, and roughly a sixth of those sequences were non-productive. The study aimed to test whether signatures of past pathogen exposure could be identified by cataloging public T cell receptors. Every repertoire in the discovery cohort had been generated on one and the same sequencing platform. A later analysis re-examined previously published TCR beta repertoires from about 670 donors and added high-resolution HLA genotyping to investigate patterns of TCR occurrence. An early release that covered 640 HLA-typed donors contained around 300 gigabases of sequencing data and roughly 84 million unique TCR sequences. Typing coverage varied by locus: roughly 620-640 donors for A, B, C, DRB1 and DQB1; under 550 for DQA1; about 570 for DPA1; fewer than 480 for DPB1. Of the roughly 400 genotyped donors, 65% to 90% fell in the genetic ancestry cluster associated with self-reported Caucasian donors.

The library was produced with the immunoSEQ multiplex PCR assay. For the multiplex PCR, a mixture combining 60 forward primers for TCR Vbeta segments and 13 reverse primers for TCR Jbeta segments was used. Amplification of the CDR3 region of rearranged TCR beta genes was performed with a multiplex PCR assay on genomic DNA. The Illumina HiSeq System was used to sequence the amplified TCR beta libraries as 87-base-pair reads. The study's processing was this. A later analysis counted approximately 84 million unique TCR beta chains across the 650 to 700 repertoires, and around 9.9 million of these chains were shared by at least two donors. Raw reads were error-corrected and collapsed into unique sequences with a nearest-neighbor algorithm that merged closely related sequences to remove PCR and sequencing errors. V, D and J gene segments were assigned by aligning CDR3 sequences to IMGT reference sequences. For a sequence to be retained, a match of at least six nucleotides was required to both a V gene segment and a J gene segment. Rearrangements were classified as productive when the CDR3 lacked stop codons and remained in frame with V and J, and all other rearrangements were classified as non-productive. CDR3 was defined by IMGT convention, running from the second conserved V-encoded cysteine to the conserved J-encoded phenylalanine. The earlier analysis of fewer than 700 of the donors excluded sequences that lacked an unambiguous match to a single V gene segment. An earlier analysis of around 600 of the donors classified V segments as functional when productive rearrangements were above 56.7% and as segregating when the standard deviation between donors was above 5%. A statistical classification framework was built to diagnose cytomegalovirus status from the catalog of TCR beta chain sequences. In a later analysis, TCR nucleotide sequences were compared against IMGT/GENE-DB human TR gene sequences so that V and J genes could be assigned. In a later analysis, CDR3 sequences and most-parsimonious VDJ recombination scenarios were assigned using the TCRdist pipeline. In a later analysis, every TCR beta chain was defined by the combination of its CDR3 amino acid sequence and its V-gene family, and reads without a unique V-gene family were dropped. In a later analysis, approximately 590 highly shared, low-generation-probability nucleotide sequences were removed to address suspected cross-contamination and a sequencing artifact. In a later analysis, a clonal expansion index for each public chain was calculated from normalized within-repertoire ranks of inferred template counts. In a later analysis, generation probabilities were computed using a VDJ recombination model fitted to out-of-frame rearrangements, and the results were checked against IGoR. Hypergeometric tests were used in a later analysis to score TCR-TCR, TCR-HLA and TCR-CMV co-occurrence, with a repertoire-size bias correction applied to the TCR pairs. False discovery rates were estimated in a later analysis by permuting HLA or CMV assignments 20 times. In a later analysis, co-occurring TCRs were grouped with DBSCAN, and TCRdist sequence similarity was added when clustering was performed within HLA-allele-positive subsets. For co-occurrence clustering, repertoires with fewer than 30,000 or more than 120,000 public chains were excluded, along with a handful of repertoires with anomalous nucleotide sharing. The immuneACCESS repertoire file appears here via TCRdb, limited to in-frame rearrangements. These files lack a portion of the clones; in checked studies, under half of the deficit traces to unresolved V genes, and the cause of the others is not known. That table furnishes V, J and clone size, whereas the DNA furnished D and trimming. The table for this sample lists some 220,000 clones; around 89% of them were counted only once. The ten largest account for approximately 1% of the sample.

Here is what the overall study found, with its caveats: The sequencing pipeline was judged likely to have produced a cluster of highly shared sequence variants as a technical artifact. An earlier analysis of 587 of the donors showed that most TCR beta V segments appeared in productive rearrangements either about 90% or about 30% of the time, which broadly matched IMGT annotations. Correlated functional status among segregating V segments might be attributable to linkage disequilibrium, but an unknown experimental factor could not be ruled out. A few of the identified cytomegalovirus-associated TCR beta chains were confirmed in vitro to be specific for cytomegalovirus antigens. Most CMV-associated TCR beta chains appeared to be HLA-restricted in a later analysis, and the HLA associations seemed to be driven largely by CMV exposure. According to a later analysis, parvovirus B19, influenza, CMV and Epstein-Barr virus appeared linked to several top co-occurrence clusters. A further reported finding was that TCR beta sequences accurately predicted the HLA-A and HLA-B alleles for most subjects in the first cohort. Because counts were too low, about 18 rarely observed V segments, including chromosome 9 orphons, were left out of the earlier analysis of about 620 of the donors. A later analysis found that TCR association rates varied across HLA loci, with DRB1 alleles showing the most associated TCRs and HLA-C alleles the fewest. This cohort had only TCR beta chains sequenced, and the lack of alpha or paired-chain data limited which features could be detected. Because HLA typing was unavailable for some donors at each locus, only the typed subset was used in association tests. Compared with the approximately 600-donor mean, donors in an Asian-associated ancestry cluster had fewer N-insertions in productive TCRs, according to a later genetic analysis. A later analysis associated 16,951 TCR beta sequences with specific HLA alleles at a false discovery rate of 0.05. An association between a missense DCLRE1C variant and V-gene and J-gene trimming of TCR beta chains was found in a later genetic analysis and replicated in an independent cohort. Across donors, most TCR sequences were observed very rarely, whereas some public TCRs were present in many individuals. According to the authors, the approach could potentially be generalized to other disease states and immunological phenotypes. The classifier was reported to diagnose cytomegalovirus status with high specificity and sensitivity in both the original and validation cohorts. In a later analysis, HLA-associated TCR beta chains were found to be more clonally expanded and to have lower generation probabilities than equally common non-associated chains. The only immune exposure information available for the cohort was CMV serostatus. Presence/absence analyses assumed roughly uniform sequencing depth across donors, an assumption that may not hold. Assigning TCR associations to individual alleles was difficult when HLA alleles, especially DR and DQ, strongly co-occurred. A total of fewer than 200 TCR beta chains were listed by the study as associated with cytomegalovirus.

As to this clone: This clone's antigen is unknown. No base quality information exists; no much larger clone differs at one position.

The cohort consisted of more than 650 healthy bone marrow donors. All cohort members were sampled while nominally healthy, although unrecorded immune exposures were likely present. The donor tested CMV seronegative, placing the donor among the approximately 400 seronegative members of the cohort. A peripheral blood sample was provided by each donor, and peripheral blood mononuclear cells were used for TCR beta sequencing. The Qiagen DNeasy Blood Extraction Kit was used to extract genomic DNA from the blood cell samples. Source material: PBMCs. The receptor was derived from a young woman in good health and CMV-seronegative.

This receptor has the CDR3 CASPTMRQGSLSTGELFF. The DNA sequence is as follows: TGTGCCAGCCCAACGATGAGACAGGGGTCCCTCTCTACCGGGGAGCTGTTTTTT. In this chain, TRBV27 is recombined with TRBJ2-2, and TRBD1 matches 8 of the central bases. Trimmed from V: 8 bases; trimmed from J: 5 bases; junction bases lacking a gene match: 19. Its CDR3 holds 18 amino acids, cysteine through phenylalanine. Solely the CDR3 DNA is kept, with 54 bases framed from the first base. Via the germline V gene (reference sequence), CDR1 is MNHEY and CDR2 SMNVEV.